The 27 T cell receptor beta chains below come from one sample, sequenced in a study of blood T cell repertoires in COVID-19. Repertoires were generated with immunoSEQ multiplex PCR, while TCRdb's copy carries only in-frame clones and drops some. The data show roughly 200,000 clones, roughly 84% seen once. Material: peripheral blood. These receptors came from a man between 35 and 55 years old with acute or convalescent COVID-19.

This chain joins TRBV30 and TRBJ1-5, with a possible D match to TRBD1 (6 bases). The CDR3 consists of 13 residues. The V end was cut by 3 bases, the J end by 4 bases, with 10 bases between. Germline-derived CDR1 and CDR2 are GTSNPN and SVGIG (reference sequence). DNA of the CDR3: TGTGCCTGGAGCGGACAGCCGAATCAGCCCCAGCATTTT. Translation: CAWSGQPNQPQHF. Full variable domain (missing parts from reference TRBV30 and TRBJ1-5): SQTIHQWPATLVQPVGSPLSLECTVEGTSNPNLYWYRQAAGRGLQLLFYSVGIGQISSEVPQNLSASRPQDRQFILSSKKLLLSDSGFYLCAWSGQPNQPQHFGDGTRLSIL.

This rearrangement joins TRBV5-1 to TRBJ2-7; 8 bases fit TRBD1. This CDR3 spans 14 amino acids. Germline CDR1 SGHRS, CDR2 YFSETQ. V was clipped by 3 bases and J by 3 bases; unmatched bases: 5. CDR3 in DNA: TGCGCCAGCAGCTCGGGACAGGCTGGCTACGAGCAGTACTTC. This sequence encodes CASSSGQAGYEQYF.

The chain carries TRBV3-1 (or the pseudogene TRBV3-2) and TRBJ1-2, with D possibly being TRBD1 (6 bases). Trimming removed 4 bases at V and 3 bases at J, with 15 bases between. The CDR3 length is 15 residues. Germline V gene data show CDR1 as LGHDT and CDR2 as YNNKEL (reference sequence). The CDR3 region has the DNA TGTGCCAGCAGCCTCGGGCTAGGACAGCACTATGGCTACACCTTC. This translates into CASSLGLGQHYGYTF.

The CDR3 spells CASSQVGPEETQYF. CDR3 coding DNA: TGTGCCAGCAGCCAAGTGGGGCCTGAAGAGACCCAGTACTTC. The J gene is TRBJ2-5, the V gene TRBV3-1 (or the pseudogene TRBV3-2); the D gene is possibly TRBD1 (5 bases). Germline V lookup: CDR1 LGHDT, CDR2 YNNKEL (reference sequence). V shed 1 base and J shed 3 bases, with 9 bases lying between them. CDR3 length: 14 amino acids.

This clone was seen a single time. The chain combines TRBV29-1 with TRBJ2-1; no clear D gene. The germline V and J ends were trimmed by 7 bases and 5 bases, with 15 bases remaining between them. There are 13 residues in the CDR3. CDR1 and CDR2 (germline): SQVTM, ANQGSEA. The CDR3 protein is CSAEKWQDNEQFF. The CDR3 nucleotides are TGCAGCGCCGAGAAGTGGCAGGACAATGAGCAGTTCTTC.

This clone was picked up a small number of times. The gene calls are TRBV19 and TRBJ1-6, with 8 bases aligning to TRBD1. Germline CDR1 reads LNHDA; CDR2 reads SQIVND (reference sequence). The CDR3 length is 14 residues. Unmatched junction bases numbered 5, after V lost 5 bases and J lost 8 bases. In nucleotides, the CDR3 is TGTGCCAGTAGTCGGGACAGGCAGGATTCACCCCTCCACTTT. This sequence encodes CASSRDRQDSPLHF.

The rearrangement joins TRBV6-4 to TRBJ2-7; 11 bases are a match to TRBD2. V gave up 6 bases and J gave up 2 bases; unmatched junction bases: 3. In germline, CDR1 is MRHNA, CDR2 SNTAGT. The CDR3 length is 14 residues. The CDR3 loop is CASSRLAGPYEQYF. CDR3 nucleotide sequence: TGTGCCAGCAGCCGACTAGCGGGACCCTACGAGCAGTACTTC.

The chain has TRBV30 and TRBJ2-3, with no clear D. Germline lookup yields CDR1 GTSNPN and CDR2 SVGIG (reference sequence). Trimming shortened V by 3 bases and J by 9 bases, and 13 bases separated the two germline ends. The CDR3 consists of 12 residues. The CDR3 sequence: CAWRIEKRTQYF. CDR3 nucleotides: TGTGCCTGGAGGATAGAGAAGAGGACGCAGTATTTT.

The chain employs TRBV4-1 and TRBJ1-2, with 8 bases aligning to TRBD1. There are 16 residues in the CDR3. V dropped 0 bases and J dropped 4; count of bases not matched to a gene: 7. CDR1 and CDR2 (germline): MGHRA, YSYEKL. Here the CDR3 reads CASSQEPRGLSYGYTF. CDR3 nucleotides: TGCGCCAGCAGCCAAGAGCCCAGGGGGCTTAGCTATGGCTACACCTTC.

This chain joins TRBV6-2 or TRBV6-3 and TRBJ1-5; D is uncertain. The germline V and J ends were trimmed by 2 bases and 4 bases, with 12 bases remaining between them. The germline CDR1 and CDR2 sequences are MNHEY and SVGEGT. The CDR3 contains 15 residues. CDR3 coding DNA: TGTGCCAGCAGTTACGGCAGGTCGAGTAATCAGCCCCAGCATTTT. It codes for CASSYGRSSNQPQHF.

This clone occurred once. V gene TRBV7-3 combines with J gene TRBJ2-5, with D uncertain. The CDR3 has 13 amino acids. Germline assignment: CDR1 SGHTA and CDR2 FQGTGA. V was shortened by 4 bases and J by 5 bases, with 11 bases between the two germline ends. CDR3 in DNA: TGTGCCAGCAGCTCAAGAGGAAGCGAGACCCAGTACTTC. Its protein is CASSSRGSETQYF.

The rearrangement uses TRBV19 and TRBJ1-3, with D tentatively TRBD1 (5 bases). V was shortened by 5 bases and J by 0 bases, with 11 bases between the two germline ends. The CDR3 contains 15 residues. CDR1 LNHDA and CDR2 SQIVND come from the germline V gene (reference sequence). The CDR3: CASSVTGSSGNTIYF. CDR3 sequence (DNA): TGTGCCAGTAGTGTAACAGGTTCCTCTGGAAACACCATATATTTT.

This clone was counted between two and nine times. J is TRBJ2-7 and V is TRBV7-2; D ambiguous. The V gene lost 4 bases and the J gene lost 2 bases, with 12 bases spanning the gap. The CDR3 contains 14 residues. The germline V gene has CDR1 SGHTA and CDR2 FQGNSA. The CDR3 region is CASSSTSGAYEQYF. CDR3 DNA: TGTGCCAGCAGCTCCACTTCCGGTGCCTACGAGCAGTACTTC.

This clone has more than one count but fewer than ten. The J gene is TRBJ1-3, the V gene TRBV9; D call uncertain. Looked up from germline, CDR1 is SGDLS and CDR2 is YYNGEE. The V and J ends lost 0 bases and 2 bases respectively, with 9 bases between them. The CDR3 runs to 15 residues. The DNA for the CDR3 is TGTGCCAGCAGCGTAGGGGCCCCCCCTGGAAACACCATATATTTT. Its translation: CASSVGAPPGNTIYF.

This clone was detected many times. The chain combines TRBV7-9 with TRBJ2-2; 11 nucleotides align to TRBD2. Germline loops: CDR1 SEHNR, CDR2 FQNEAQ (reference sequence). CDR3 size: 17 residues. The V segment lost 2 bases and the J segment 2 bases; nucleotides outside the gene matches: 4. CDR3 nucleotides: TGTGCCAGCAGCTTATTACTAGCGGGAGTTAACACCGGGGAGCTGTTTTTT. It yields the protein CASSLLLAGVNTGELFF. The full variable domain, completed using reference TRBV7-9 and TRBJ2-2, is DTGVSQNPRHKITKRGQNVTFRCDPISEHNRLYWYRQTLGQGPEFLTYFQNEAQLEKSRLLSDRFSAERPKGSFSTLEIQRTEQGDSAMYLCASSLLLAGVNTGELFFGEGSRLTVL.

V usage is TRBV6-5 and J usage is TRBJ2-7; maybe TRBD1 (6 bases). This CDR3 spans 14 amino acids. The V gene's germline CDR1 is MNHEY and CDR2 SVGAGI. The V end was cut by 6 bases, the J end by 6 bases, with 18 bases between. The CDR3, as DNA: TGTGCCAGCAGATCGGACAGATCTCCCCTCGAGCAGTACTTC. Translation gives CASRSDRSPLEQYF.

This chain links TRBV14 with TRBJ1-5; no firm D call. V was shortened by 4 bases and J by 3 bases, with 7 bases between the two germline ends. This CDR3 has 13 residues. The V gene's germline CDR1 is SGHDN and CDR2 FVKESK. Here the CDR3 reads CASSRGYNQPQHF. DNA of the CDR3: TGTGCCAGCAGCCGAGGGTACAATCAGCCCCAGCATTTT.

The chain has TRBV6-6 and TRBJ1-6, with D perhaps TRBD1 (5 bases). There are 14 residues in the CDR3. V shed 5 bases and J shed 10 bases, with 15 bases lying between them. Germline CDR1 reads MNHNY; CDR2 reads SVGAGI (reference sequence). This chain's CDR3 is CASSRGGEGSPLHF. For the CDR3, the DNA is TGTGCCAGCAGTAGGGGAGGGGAAGGATCACCCCTCCACTTT.

In this sample, this clone turned up a few times. This chain links TRBV19 with TRBJ1-2; D is possibly TRBD1 (6 bases). The CDR3 has 15 residues. The germline gives CDR1 LNHDA, CDR2 SQIVND (reference sequence). V dropped 3 bases and J dropped 3 bases, with 14 bases sitting between them. The CDR3 is CASSISSGEDYGYTF. The CDR3 bases are TGTGCCAGTAGTATTAGCTCAGGGGAAGACTATGGCTACACCTTC.

This chain joins TRBV28 and TRBJ1-5; D is possibly TRBD1 (6 bases). Germline lookup yields CDR1 MDHEN and CDR2 SYDVKM. This CDR3 is built from 17 residues. The V gene lost 1 base and the J gene lost 5 bases, with 18 bases spanning the gap. For the CDR3, the DNA is TGTGCCAGCAGTTTATTAGGGACAACAATACGGGATCAGCCCCAGCATTTT. This codes for CASSLLGTTIRDQPQHF.

V gene TRBV25-1 combines with J gene TRBJ2-1; 7 bases match TRBD2. The CDR3 has 13 residues. J was trimmed by 0 bases and V by 10 bases; bases with no gene match: 3. Germline values: CDR1 MGHDK, CDR2 SYGVNS. CDR3 nucleotide sequence: TGTGCCACAGCGGGAAGCTCCTACAATGAGCAGTTCTTC. This encodes CATAGSSYNEQFF.

This clone came up once. The chain combines TRBV4-2 with TRBJ2-1, with TRBD2 identical over 12 bases. Germline V gene sequence: CDR1 LGHNA, CDR2 YNFKEQ. V trimming: 3 bases; J trimming: 6 bases; junction bases outside the gene matches: 12. The CDR3 consists of 18 residues. In nucleotides, the CDR3 is TGTGCCAGCAGCCAGAAATTACGACTAGCGGGAGTAAGCAATGAGCAGTTCTTC. This encodes CASSQKLRLAGVSNEQFF.

The V gene is TRBV9, the J gene TRBJ2-5, with 11 positions matching TRBD2. V gave up 6 bases and J gave up 5 bases; unmatched junction bases: 15. The CDR3 loop spans 17 amino acids. Germline V gene lookup returns CDR1 SGDLS and CDR2 YYNGEE. Written as DNA, the CDR3 is TGTGCCAGCACCCGTTCGGGTAGCGGGAGGGCTTGGGAGACCCAGTACTTC. Its translation: CASTRSGSGRAWETQYF.

J is TRBJ2-5 and V is TRBV5-1, with a weak D call TRBD2 (6 bases). The CDR3 extends over 16 amino acids. Per germline, CDR1 SGHRS and CDR2 YFSETQ. Trimming stripped 4 bases from V and 3 bases from J, with 19 bases between. CDR3: CASSAGLTGLEETQYF. The CDR3 nucleotides read TGCGCCAGCAGCGCGGGACTTACGGGTCTAGAAGAGACCCAGTACTTC.

J is TRBJ1-6 and V is TRBV30, with a weak D call TRBD1 (6 bases). Germline V gene lookup returns CDR1 GTSNPN and CDR2 SVGIG (reference sequence). This CDR3 has 14 amino acids. V was shortened by 2 bases and J by 8 bases, with 13 bases between the two germline ends. CDR3 DNA: TGTGCCTGGAGTTGGGTGGGGGCCGATTCACCCCTCCACTTT. It is translated as CAWSWVGADSPLHF.

This chain joins TRBV4-1 and TRBJ2-6; the match to TRBD1 covers 7 bases. Trimming removed 4 bases from V and 0 bases from J; junction bases left unmatched: 0. There are 15 residues in the CDR3. Germline V gene lookup returns CDR1 MGHRA and CDR2 YSYEKL. The CDR3 is CASSRQGSGANVLTF. Written as DNA, the CDR3 is TGCGCCAGCAGCCGACAGGGCTCTGGGGCCAACGTCCTGACTTTC.

This clone was observed a few times. This chain uses TRBV27 with TRBJ1-2, with TRBD1 as a possible D gene (5 bases). Germline CDR1 reads MNHEY; CDR2 reads SMNVEV (reference sequence). V gave up 0 bases and J gave up 5 bases, with 19 bases separating them. The length of the CDR3 is 17 residues. In nucleotides, the CDR3 is TGTGCCAGCAGTTTATCGAAAGGAGCCAGGGTGGGGTATGGCTACACCTTC. Translation: CASSLSKGARVGYGYTF.